The following is a TCR beta chain sequence with its context. Its antigen remains unidentified. The method was immunoSEQ multiplex PCR; TCRdb's version includes in-frame clones alone and lacks a portion of them. The sample holds some 93,000 clones, around 90% seen once. This entry comes from a study of graft-versus-host responses after intestinal transplantation. Overall study context: Every recipient underwent anti-thymocyte globulin induction, then tacrolimus and steroids for approximately 3 years. Study-level points and caveats: Allografts from individuals with graft-donor T cell macrochimerism displayed high graft-versus-host to host-versus-graft clonal ratios. Some GvH clones were seen earlier in gut or blood, suggesting intestinal origin.

This receptor was taken from a human donor who received an intestinal transplant. Sequenced here: unstimulated CD8+ T cells sorted from spleen or lymph node cells, sampled before intestinal transplant.

In DNA, the CDR3 is TGCGCCAGCAGCTTCGCGGCGGGGGGTGATTCCTACAATGAGCAGTTCTTC. Amino acid sequence: CASSFAAGGDSYNEQFF. This chain joins TRBV4-3 and TRBJ2-1, with TRBD2 matching 8 bases. The CDR3 has 17 amino acids. Germline V gene data show CDR1 as LGHNA and CDR2 as YSLEER. The ends lost 5 bases at V and 1 base at J; junction bases unmatched: 10.